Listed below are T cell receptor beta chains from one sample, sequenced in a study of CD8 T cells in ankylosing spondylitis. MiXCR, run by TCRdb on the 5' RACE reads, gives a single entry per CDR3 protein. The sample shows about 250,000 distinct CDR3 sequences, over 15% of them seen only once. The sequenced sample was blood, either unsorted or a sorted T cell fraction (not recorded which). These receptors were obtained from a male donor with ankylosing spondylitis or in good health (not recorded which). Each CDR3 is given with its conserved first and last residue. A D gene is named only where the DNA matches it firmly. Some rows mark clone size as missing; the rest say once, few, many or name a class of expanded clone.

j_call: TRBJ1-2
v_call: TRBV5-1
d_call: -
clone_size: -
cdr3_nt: TGCGCCAGCAGCTTGAATGGGGGAGGTGGCTACACCTTC
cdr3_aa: CASSLNGGGGYTF

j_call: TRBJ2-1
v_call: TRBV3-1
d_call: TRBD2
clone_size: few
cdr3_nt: TGTGCCAGCAGCCCGACTAGCTTAGAATACAATGAGCAGTTCTTC
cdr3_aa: CASSPTSLEYNEQFF

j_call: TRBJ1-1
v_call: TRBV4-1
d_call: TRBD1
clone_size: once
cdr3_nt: TGCGCCAGCAGCCAATTGCACCAGGGGGACACTGAAGCTTTCTTT
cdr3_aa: CASSQLHQGDTEAFF

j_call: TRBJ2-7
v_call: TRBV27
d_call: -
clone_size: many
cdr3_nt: TGTGCCAGCAGTTCCGGATCTTCCTACGAGCAGTACTTC
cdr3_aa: CASSSGSSYEQYF

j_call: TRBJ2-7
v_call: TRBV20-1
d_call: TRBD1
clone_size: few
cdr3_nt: TGCAGTGCTAGGGGACAGACGCCTTCCTACGAGCAGTACTTC
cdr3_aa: CSARGQTPSYEQYF

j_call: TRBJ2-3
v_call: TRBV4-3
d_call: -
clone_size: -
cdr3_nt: TGCGCCAGCAGCCAGAGGGCGTCAGTAAACCGGGATACGCAGTATTTT
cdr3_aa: CASSQRASVNRDTQYF

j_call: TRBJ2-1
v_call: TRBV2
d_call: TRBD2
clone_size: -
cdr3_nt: TGTGCCAGCAGTGACCCACTAGCGCCCTCCTACAATGAGCAGTTCTTC
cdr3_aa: CASSDPLAPSYNEQFF

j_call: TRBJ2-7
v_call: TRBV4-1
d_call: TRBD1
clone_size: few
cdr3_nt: TGCGCCAGCAGCCACGGGGACAGCGACGAGCAGTACTTC
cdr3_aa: CASSHGDSDEQYF

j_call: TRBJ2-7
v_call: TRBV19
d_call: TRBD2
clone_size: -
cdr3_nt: TGTGCCAGTAGTGATCTAGCGGGAGGTCCCTACGAGCAGTACTTC
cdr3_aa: CASSDLAGGPYEQYF

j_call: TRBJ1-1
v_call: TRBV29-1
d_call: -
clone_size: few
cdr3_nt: TGCAGCGTTGTTCCAGGAAGGGATGGGGTCACTGAAGCTTTCTTT
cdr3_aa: CSVVPGRDGVTEAFF

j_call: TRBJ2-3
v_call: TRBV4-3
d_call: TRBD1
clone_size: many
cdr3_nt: TGCGCCAGCAGCCAAGATCGGTCGGGACAGGGGGGGACAGATACGCAGTATTTT
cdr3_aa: CASSQDRSGQGGTDTQYF

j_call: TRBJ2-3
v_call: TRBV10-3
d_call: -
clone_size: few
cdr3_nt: TGTGCCATCAGTGACCACACAGATACGCAGTATTTT
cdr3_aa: CAISDHTDTQYF

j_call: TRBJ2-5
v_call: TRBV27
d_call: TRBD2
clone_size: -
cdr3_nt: TGTGCCAGCAGTTTGGGACTAGCGGGAGAGGGAGAGACCCAGTACTTC
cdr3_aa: CASSLGLAGEGETQYF

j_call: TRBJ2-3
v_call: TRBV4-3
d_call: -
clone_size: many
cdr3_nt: TGCGCCAGCAGCCCCCTGGCAAGCAGCACAGATACGCAGTATTTT
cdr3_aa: CASSPLASSTDTQYF

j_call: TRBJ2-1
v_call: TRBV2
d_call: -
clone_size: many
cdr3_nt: TGTGCCAGCAGTGAAACGGACAGTCACAGCTCCTACAATGAGCAGTTCTTC
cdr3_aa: CASSETDSHSSYNEQFF

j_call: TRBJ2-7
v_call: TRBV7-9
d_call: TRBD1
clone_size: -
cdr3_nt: TGTGCCAGCAGCCCTCGGGACAGGGCTGACGAGCAGTACTTC
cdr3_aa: CASSPRDRADEQYF

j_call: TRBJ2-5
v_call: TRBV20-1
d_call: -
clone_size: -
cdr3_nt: TGCAGTGCTACTCAAGAGACCCAGTACTTC
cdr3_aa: CSATQETQYF

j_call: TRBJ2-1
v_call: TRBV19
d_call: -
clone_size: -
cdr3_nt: TGTGCCAGTAGTATTGGACTCGGTGGCGGCTACAATGAGCAGTTCTTC
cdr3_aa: CASSIGLGGGYNEQFF

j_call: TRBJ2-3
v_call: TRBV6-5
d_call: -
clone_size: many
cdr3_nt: TGTGCCAGCAGCTTAGCGCGCACAGATACGCAGTATTTT
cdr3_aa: CASSLARTDTQYF

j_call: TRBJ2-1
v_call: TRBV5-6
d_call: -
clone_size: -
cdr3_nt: TGTGCCAGCAGCTTGTACCCCTATGAGCAGTTCTTC
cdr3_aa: CASSLYPYEQFF

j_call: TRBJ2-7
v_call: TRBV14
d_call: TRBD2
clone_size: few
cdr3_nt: TGTGCCAGCAGCCATCGGGAGGGCCTTAACGAGCAGTACTTC
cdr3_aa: CASSHREGLNEQYF

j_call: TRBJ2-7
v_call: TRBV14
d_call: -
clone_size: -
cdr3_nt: TGTGCCAGCAGCCAACCGTCGACACCCTACGAGCAGTACTTC
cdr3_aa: CASSQPSTPYEQYF

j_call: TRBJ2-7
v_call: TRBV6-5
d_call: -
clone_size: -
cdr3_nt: TGTGCCAGCAGTTACTCTGGACCGCTGAGCTCCTACGAGCAGTACTTC
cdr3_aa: CASSYSGPLSSYEQYF

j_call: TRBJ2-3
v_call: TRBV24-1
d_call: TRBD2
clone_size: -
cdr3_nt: TGTGCCACCAGTGATCCCACTACAAATAGCGGGATAATCACAGATACGCAGTATTTT
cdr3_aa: CATSDPTTNSGIITDTQYF

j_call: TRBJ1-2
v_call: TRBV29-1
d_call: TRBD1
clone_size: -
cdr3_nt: TGCAGCGCCACAGGGGCCACGGGCTACACCTTC
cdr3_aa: CSATGATGYTF

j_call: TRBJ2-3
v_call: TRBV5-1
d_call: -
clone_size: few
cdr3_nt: TGCGCCAGCAGCCTCAGAGGGAATGGTTTCGCAGATACGCAGTATTTT
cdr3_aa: CASSLRGNGFADTQYF

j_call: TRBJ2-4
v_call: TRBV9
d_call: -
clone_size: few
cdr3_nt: TGTGCCAGCGCCCAGGTGGGGGACATTCAGTACTTC
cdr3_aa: CASAQVGDIQYF

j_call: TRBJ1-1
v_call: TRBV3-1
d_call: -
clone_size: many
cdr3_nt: TGTGCCAGCAGCCAAGATCTTATGGGGCCTGAAGCTTTCTTT
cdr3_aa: CASSQDLMGPEAFF

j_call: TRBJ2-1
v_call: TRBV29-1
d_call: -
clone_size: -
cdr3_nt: TGCAGCGTGGGCGGTAGGCAGTATGATGAGCAGTTCTTC
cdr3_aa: CSVGGRQYDEQFF

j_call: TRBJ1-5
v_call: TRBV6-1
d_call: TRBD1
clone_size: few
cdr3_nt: TGTGCCAGCAGTCCGCTCCAAAAGGGGGCTTGGCAGCCCCAGCATTTT
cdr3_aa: CASSPLQKGAWQPQHF

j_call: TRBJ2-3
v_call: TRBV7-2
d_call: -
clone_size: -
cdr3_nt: TGTGCCAGCAGCCCCTACTCGGGAGCCGATACGCAGTATTTT
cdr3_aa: CASSPYSGADTQYF

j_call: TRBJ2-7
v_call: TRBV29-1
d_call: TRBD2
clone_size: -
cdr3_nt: TGCAGCGTTGAGGTTAGCGGGAGGCCCTACGAGCAGTACTTC
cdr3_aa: CSVEVSGRPYEQYF

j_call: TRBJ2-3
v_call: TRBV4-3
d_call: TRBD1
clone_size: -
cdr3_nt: TGCGCCAGCAGCCAATACCGGGACAGTGTAACAGATACGCAGTATTTT
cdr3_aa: CASSQYRDSVTDTQYF

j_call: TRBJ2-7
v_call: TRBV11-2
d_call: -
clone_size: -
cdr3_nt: TGTGCCAGCAGCTTCGCAAGCGGTCAACCAACCTACGAGCAGTACTTC
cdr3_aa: CASSFASGQPTYEQYF

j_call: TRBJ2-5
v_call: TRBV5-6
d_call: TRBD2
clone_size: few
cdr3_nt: TGTGCCAGCAGCTTGGCCACCCTGGGGGGGGAGACCCAGTACTTC
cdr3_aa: CASSLATLGGETQYF

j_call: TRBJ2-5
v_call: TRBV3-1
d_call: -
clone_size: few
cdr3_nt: TGTGCCAGCAGCCAAGGACGTCGGTTCCAAGAGACCCAGTACTTC
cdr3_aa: CASSQGRRFQETQYF

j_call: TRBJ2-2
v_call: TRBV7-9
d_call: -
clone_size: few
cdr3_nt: TGTGCCAGCACCCGTTCCTGGGTTATCACCGGGGAGCTGTTTTTT
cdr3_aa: CASTRSWVITGELFF

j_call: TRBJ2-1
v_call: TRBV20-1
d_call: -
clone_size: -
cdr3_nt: TGCAGTGCTAGAGATCGAGGTAATGAGCAGTTCTTC
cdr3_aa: CSARDRGNEQFF

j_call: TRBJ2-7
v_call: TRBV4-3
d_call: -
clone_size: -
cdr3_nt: TGCGCCAGCAGCCAAGATAGGCAGACCTCCTACGAGCAGTACTTC
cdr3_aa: CASSQDRQTSYEQYF

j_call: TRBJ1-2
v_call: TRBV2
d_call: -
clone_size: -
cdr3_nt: TGTGCCACCCCGGCGGCGGGCTACACCTTC
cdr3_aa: CATPAAGYTF

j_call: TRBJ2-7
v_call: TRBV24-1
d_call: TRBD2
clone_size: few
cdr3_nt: TGTGCCACCAGTGATTCGCGGACTAGCGGGTCCTACGAGCAGTACTTC
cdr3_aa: CATSDSRTSGSYEQYF

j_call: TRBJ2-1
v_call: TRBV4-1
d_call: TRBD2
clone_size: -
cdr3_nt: TGCGCCAGCAGCCAACAGTCAGCGGGAGTAATAAATGAGCAGTTCTTC
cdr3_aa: CASSQQSAGVINEQFF

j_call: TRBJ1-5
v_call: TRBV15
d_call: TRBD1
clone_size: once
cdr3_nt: TGTGCCACCAGCAACCCGGGACAGGGGGGTTATAGCAATCAGCCCCAGCATTTT
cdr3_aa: CATSNPGQGGYSNQPQHF

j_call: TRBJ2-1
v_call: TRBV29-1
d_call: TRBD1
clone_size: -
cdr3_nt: TGCAGCGTGGGGGACAGGCCTAACAATGAGCAGTTCTTC
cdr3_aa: CSVGDRPNNEQFF

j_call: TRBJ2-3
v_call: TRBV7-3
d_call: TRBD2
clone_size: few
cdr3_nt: TGTGCCAGCAGCTTAACTTTGGCGGGAGGCACAGATACGCAGTATTTT
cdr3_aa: CASSLTLAGGTDTQYF

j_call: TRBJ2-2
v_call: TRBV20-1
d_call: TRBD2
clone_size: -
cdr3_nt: TGCAGTGCTAGGGCGACTAGCGGGAGGGAACCCGGGGAGCTGTTTTTT
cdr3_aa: CSARATSGREPGELFF

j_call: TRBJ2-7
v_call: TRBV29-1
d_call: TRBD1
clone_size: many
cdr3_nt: TGCAGCGTTGGTGGGACAGGTTCATACGAGCAGTACTTC
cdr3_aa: CSVGGTGSYEQYF

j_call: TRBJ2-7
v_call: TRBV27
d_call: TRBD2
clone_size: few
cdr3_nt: TGTGCCAGCAGTTCCGGACTAGCTACCTACGAGCAGTACTTC
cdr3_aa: CASSSGLATYEQYF